This T cell receptor (beta chain) was obtained from a study of OX40 agonist ivuxolimab in advanced cancers. This CDR3 comprises 15 residues. The germline gives CDR1 MNHNS, CDR2 SASEGT. The V gene lost 9 bases and the J gene lost 6 bases, with 20 bases spanning the gap. For this clone: What it binds is unknown.

Clones were read by immunoSEQ multiplex PCR, and TCRdb kept only the in-frame ones, dropping some. The sample records 50,000 to 65,000 clones, 65% to 90% being singletons. Study-wide results and caveats: Circulating CD4+ and CD8+ T cells showed clonal expansion by week 6 at 0.1 to 3.0 mg/kg.

Sequencing used CD4+ or CD8+ T cells sorted from blood, obtained in a trial of the OX40 agonist ivuxolimab. The chain employs TRBV6-1 and TRBJ2-2, with TRBD2 as a possible D gene (7 bases). This receptor was identified in an adult with an advanced solid tumor such as melanoma, head and neck, liver or kidney cancer. CDR3 nucleotide sequence: TGTGCCAGTCATATGCTTGGGGGGGGCGCCGGGGAGCTGTTTTTT. This gives the protein CASHMLGGGAGELFF.